Here is one TCR beta chain with its context. Its antigen is unknown. Germline V gene sequence: CDR1 SGHRS, CDR2 YFSETQ. The CDR3 is 13 residues long. Trimming shortened V by 0 bases and J by 4 bases, and 6 bases separated the two germline ends. Sequencing used immunoSEQ multiplex PCR; TCRdb keeps in-frame clones, though not all of them. The table has 65,000 to 90,000 clones, about 85% seen once. The data originate from a study of OX40 agonist ivuxolimab in advanced cancers. About the research overall: Patients received the agonistic anti-OX40 (CD134) antibody ivuxolimab.

Study-wide results and limits: Among the lowest peripheral clonal expansion occurred in 0.1-3.0 mg/kg partial responders.

The receptor comes from an adult with an advanced solid tumor such as melanoma, head and neck, liver or kidney cancer. V gene TRBV5-1 combines with J gene TRBJ2-3; a possible D gene is TRBD2 (5 bases). Here the sequenced sample was CD4+ or CD8+ T cells sorted from blood, taken in a trial of the OX40 agonist ivuxolimab. The CDR3 sequence is CASSLAGADTQYF. The CDR3 DNA is TGCGCCAGCAGCTTGGCCGGGGCAGATACGCAGTATTTT.